A single sample gave rise to the 23 T cell receptor beta chains below, sequenced in a study of control samples from healthy donors and cancer patients. TCRdb's copy holds only in-frame clones and misses some; the assay was immunoSEQ multiplex PCR. The table has more than 95,000 clones, roughly 91% seen once; the top ten hold over 2%. The sample comprised blood. The receptors derive from a woman aged 70-85 years in good health.

The chain links TRBV5-4 to TRBJ1-2; TRBD1 aligns across 8 bases. The germline V gene has CDR1 SGHNT and CDR2 YYREEE (reference sequence). This CDR3 is built from 16 residues. V shed 0 bases, J shed 5 bases, and the junction held 9 bases outside the gene matches. CDR3 residues: CASSLGGAGGTYGYTF. The DNA of the CDR3 is TGTGCCAGCAGCTTGGGCGGCGCAGGGGGCACGTATGGCTACACCTTC.

This chain joins TRBV18 and TRBJ1-1; no definite D call. Looked up from germline, CDR1 is KGHSH and CDR2 is LQKENI. This CDR3 has 13 residues. With 1 base removed from V and 6 bases from J, the gap between germline ends came to 9 bases. The CDR3 loop reads CASSPQWGAEAFF. CDR3 coding DNA: TGTGCCAGCTCACCACAGTGGGGTGCTGAAGCTTTCTTT.

The CDR3 DNA follows: TGTGCCATCAGTGAAAATGACGGAGAAGCTTTCTTT. Translation gives CAISENDGEAFF. This chain connects TRBV10-3 to TRBJ1-1; no clear D gene. This CDR3 region has 12 residues. V lost 3 bases and J 8 bases, leaving 10 bases between the germline ends. CDR1 is ENHRY and CDR2 is SYGVKD in the germline V gene.

This clone was counted once. V is TRBV27 and J is TRBJ2-7; 7 nucleotides align to TRBD1. Germline V lookup: CDR1 MNHEY, CDR2 SMNVEV (reference sequence). The CDR3 sequence is 13 residues long. V shed 8 bases and J 4 bases; nucleotides not matched to a gene: 8. The CDR3 DNA follows: TGTGCCAGCGCCTGGGACAGAGGGTACGAGCAGTACTTC. Translated, it gives CASAWDRGYEQYF.

This chain joins TRBV6-5 and TRBJ2-7; D gene uncertain. Trimming cost V 2 bases and J 3 bases, with 5 bases left between them. The V gene's germline CDR1 is MNHEY and CDR2 SVGAGI. This CDR3 is 12 amino acids long. CDR3 DNA sequence: TGTGCCAGCAGTTACCCAGGCTACGAGCAGTACTTC. Encoded protein: CASSYPGYEQYF.

The chain recombines TRBV9 with TRBJ1-2; a possible D gene is TRBD1 (5 bases). Trimming removed 4 bases at V and 8 bases at J, with 18 bases between. CDR3 size: 14 residues. CDR1 SGDLS and CDR2 YYNGEE come from the germline V gene. CDR3 in DNA: TGTGCCAGCAGCTACGACACCGGGACCCGAGGCTACACCTTC. This sequence encodes CASSYDTGTRGYTF.

The chain has TRBV19 and TRBJ1-1; 7 nucleotides align to TRBD1. V gave up 4 bases and J gave up 1 base; unmatched junction bases: 3. Germline V gene data show CDR1 as LNHDA and CDR2 as SQIVND (reference sequence). The CDR3 runs 14 residues. DNA of the CDR3: TGTGCCAGTAGTAGGGGGACAGAGAACACTGAAGCTTTCTTT. It is translated as CASSRGTENTEAFF.

This chain connects TRBV19 to TRBJ2-5; D gene uncertain. The CDR3 has 15 residues. Trimming stripped 3 bases from V and 2 bases from J, with 13 bases between. Germline values: CDR1 LNHDA, CDR2 SQIVND (reference sequence). The CDR3 sequence: CASSMDLGYQETQYF. The DNA of the CDR3 is TGTGCCAGTAGTATGGACCTCGGGTATCAAGAGACCCAGTACTTC.

This chain joins TRBV12-5 and TRBJ2-5; weak D call: TRBD1 (6 bases). The CDR3 totals 14 residues. V was trimmed by 1 base and J by 4 bases, leaving 10 bases between them. Germline-derived CDR1 and CDR2 are LGHNT and FRNRAP. CDR3: CASGLGTVGETQYF. CDR3 nucleotides: TGTGCTAGTGGTTTGGGGACAGTCGGAGAGACCCAGTACTTC.

V is TRBV5-5 and J is TRBJ1-2; no definite D call. The CDR3 is 15 amino acids. The ends were cut back, 0 bases at V and 4 bases at J, with 13 bases in the middle. Germline V gene sequence: CDR1 SGHKS, CDR2 YYEKEE (reference sequence). The CDR3 sequence is CASSLEQLPGYGYTF. The DNA for the CDR3 is TGTGCCAGCAGCTTGGAACAGCTCCCAGGCTATGGCTACACCTTC.

This chain uses TRBV6-2 or TRBV6-3 with TRBJ1-6, with 7 nucleotides matching TRBD1. The CDR3 spans 17 residues. In germline, CDR1 is MNHEY, CDR2 SVGEGT. V shed 6 bases and J 8 bases; nucleotides not matched to a gene: 16. CDR3 protein: CASSRLVQGTRDSPLHF. Here the CDR3 DNA reads TGTGCCAGCAGCCGATTGGTACAGGGGACAAGAGATTCACCCCTCCACTTT.

The chain's CDR3 is CASSLGTGGIGQPQHF. In nucleotides, the CDR3 is TGTGCCAGCTCATTGGGGACAGGGGGTATAGGACAGCCCCAGCATTTT. The V gene is TRBV18, the J gene TRBJ1-5, with 11 nucleotides matching TRBD1. Trimming cost V 5 bases and J 7 bases; bases outside gene matches: 10. This CDR3 region has 16 residues. Germline CDR1 KGHSH, CDR2 LQKENI.

The chain has TRBV5-6 and TRBJ2-3; TRBD1 matches 9 bases. Germline CDR1 reads SGHDT; CDR2 reads YYEEEE. The V and J ends lost 3 bases and 5 bases, in that order; junction bases with no gene match: 4. This CDR3 is built from 14 residues. This CDR3 reads CASSWDRVGDTQYF. The CDR3 DNA is TGTGCCAGCAGCTGGGACAGGGTCGGAGATACGCAGTATTTT.

Only a few counts were recorded for this clone. V gene TRBV11-2 combines with J gene TRBJ2-5, with 7 nucleotides matching TRBD2. After removal of 1 base from V and 7 bases from J, the junction contained 12 bases not matched to a gene. This CDR3 is 16 amino acids long. Germline assignment: CDR1 SGHAT and CDR2 FQNNGV. The CDR3 DNA reads as TGTGCCAGCAGCTTAGTGGGGCTAGCTGGGAGGGGGACCCAGTACTTC. It yields the protein CASSLVGLAGRGTQYF.

The chain carries TRBV7-8 and TRBJ2-3, with a possible D match to TRBD1 (6 bases). The CDR3 totals 14 residues. CDR1 and CDR2 (germline): SGHVS, FQNEAQ. Trimming pared 4 bases from V and 5 bases from J, leaving 13 bases between. CDR3 DNA sequence: TGTGCCAGCAGCTCCCCAGGGGCGGGAGATACGCAGTATTTT. It is translated as CASSSPGAGDTQYF. The variable domain in full, with the rest retrieved from reference TRBV7-8 and TRBJ2-3, is GAGVSQSPRYKVAKRGQDVALRCDPISGHVSLFWYQQALGQGPEFLTYFQNEAQLDKSGLPSDRFFAERPEGSVSTLKIQRTQQEDSAVYLCASSSPGAGDTQYFGPGTRLTVL.

The chain uses TRBV3-1 (or the pseudogene TRBV3-2) and TRBJ2-4, with 8 bases fitting TRBD1. Germline values: CDR1 LGHDT, CDR2 YNNKEL (reference sequence). The CDR3 contains 15 residues. V gave up 4 bases and J gave up 7 bases; unmatched junction bases: 9. The CDR3 DNA is TGTGCCAGCAGCCCCAGGGGGCCGAGGGAGAACATTCAGTACTTC. Residues: CASSPRGPRENIQYF.

The chain combines TRBV7-9 with TRBJ1-5; the D gene is possibly TRBD1 (5 bases). The CDR3 is made up of 18 amino acids. Looked up from germline, CDR1 is SEHNR and CDR2 is FQNEAQ (reference sequence). V shed 1 base and J shed 2 bases, with 18 bases lying between them. As DNA, the CDR3 is TGTGCCAGCAGCTTAGGTACAGGTAAAGGAGAGGGCAATCAGCCCCAGCATTTT. Encoded protein: CASSLGTGKGEGNQPQHF.

In this sample, this clone turned up a few times. CDR3 sequence reads: CASSPSQNTGELFF. In DNA, the CDR3 is TGTGCCAGCAGCCCTAGCCAGAACACCGGGGAGCTGTTTTTT. The gene calls are TRBV7-9 and TRBJ2-2, with TRBD2 as a possible D gene (5 bases). Germline assignment: CDR1 SEHNR and CDR2 FQNEAQ (reference sequence). V was shortened by 5 bases and J by 1 base, with 8 bases between the two germline ends. The CDR3 length is 14 residues.

This clone was detected once. The rearrangement uses TRBV15 and TRBJ1-5; D remains ambiguous. Trimming stripped 0 bases from V and 4 bases from J, with 10 bases between. This CDR3 region has 15 residues. Germline V gene lookup returns CDR1 LNHNV and CDR2 YYDKDF (reference sequence). The CDR3 region is CATSRDQLANQPQHF. The CDR3 DNA is TGTGCCACCAGCAGAGATCAGTTGGCGAATCAGCCCCAGCATTTT.

This clone was counted once. The DNA of the CDR3 is TGTGCCAGCAGGAACGGAGATACGCAGTATTTT. Amino acid sequence: CASRNGDTQYF. The chain is built from TRBV3-1 (or the pseudogene TRBV3-2) and TRBJ2-3; no firm D call. From germline, CDR1 is LGHDT and CDR2 YNNKEL (reference sequence). V was pared by 6 bases and J by 5 bases, with 6 bases between. This CDR3 spans 11 amino acids.

This chain links TRBV7-2 with TRBJ1-3, with a possible D match to TRBD1 (6 bases). V was pared by 5 bases and J by 4 bases, with 15 bases between. There are 15 residues in the CDR3. Germline V CDR1 and CDR2: SGHTA, FQGNSA. The CDR3 DNA follows: TGTGCCAGCAGCCCGGACAGAGCCCTGGGAAACACCATATATTTT. The encoded protein is CASSPDRALGNTIYF.

This rearrangement joins TRBV6-5 to TRBJ1-6, with a weak D call TRBD1 (5 bases). Germline loops: CDR1 MNHEY, CDR2 SVGAGI. The V gene lost 7 bases and the J gene lost 14 bases, with 24 bases spanning the gap. The CDR3 extends over 15 amino acids. The CDR3 region is CASTFRRDSPPTLHF. In DNA form, the CDR3 reads TGTGCCAGCACCTTTCGCCGGGACTCACCTCCAACCCTCCACTTT.

This clone came up once. The CDR3 nucleotides are TGCGCCACCCCAAGAACACCGGGACCGAAGAATTCACCCCTCCACTTT. Protein: CATPRTPGPKNSPLHF. This rearrangement joins TRBV23-1 to TRBJ1-6; TRBD1 is a possible D gene (5 bases). TRBV23-1 is given ORF status, its function remaining uncertain. The CDR3 has 16 residues. Trimming left V 10 bases short and J 7 bases short, with 23 bases between.